One sample yielded the 9 T cell receptor beta chains listed below, sequenced in a study of T cell responses to AZD1222 COVID-19 vaccine (dated by TCRdb to 2020 to 2023). The time point label corresponds to: baseline before first vaccination. The library was built by means of the immunoSEQ multiplex PCR assay. TCRdb stores this immuneACCESS table with in-frame sequences only. Part of the clones is absent; in the studies checked, under half of the shortfall reflects unresolved V genes, and no reason is known for the rest. This sample lists about 120,000 clones; roughly 90% were detected once. The top ten clonotypes cover about 2.7% of the sample. Source: peripheral blood, taken on day 0 of AZD1222 vaccination. These receptors were collected from an adult in good health.

This chain connects TRBV3-1 (or the pseudogene TRBV3-2) to TRBJ1-2; D gene unclear. The CDR3 totals 13 residues. CDR1 and CDR2 (germline): LGHDT, YNNKEL (reference sequence). V lost 4 bases to trimming and J lost 8 bases, with 14 bases between them. The CDR3 spells CASSPGILGGYTF. The CDR3 DNA follows: TGTGCCAGCAGCCCGGGAATATTGGGGGGCTACACCTTC.

This sequence joins TRBV7-8 and TRBJ2-1, with D perhaps TRBD2 (6 bases). V lost 5 bases and J 5 bases, leaving 7 bases between the germline ends. This CDR3 has 12 residues. Germline V CDR1 and CDR2: SGHVS, FQNEAQ. In DNA, the CDR3 is TGTGCCAGCAGCCGCGGGGACAATGAGCAGTTCTTC. Protein product: CASSRGDNEQFF.

The chain carries TRBV13 and TRBJ1-1, with TRBD1 identical over 9 bases. V shed 2 bases and J 6 bases; nucleotides not matched to a gene: 16. Germline V gene data show CDR1 as PRHDT and CDR2 as FYEKMQ (reference sequence). The CDR3 extends over 18 amino acids. CDR3: CASSLFVRDRGEPPEAFF. The CDR3 region has the DNA TGTGCCAGCAGCTTATTTGTCCGAGACAGGGGGGAGCCTCCTGAAGCTTTCTTT.

The chain uses TRBV18 and TRBJ2-1, with 8 positions matching TRBD2. Germline V CDR1 and CDR2: KGHSH, LQKENI. The CDR3 extends over 16 amino acids. V shed 0 bases, J shed 1 base, and the junction held 2 bases outside the gene matches. The CDR3 region is CASSPPSGGSYNEQFF. The CDR3 nucleotides read TGTGCCAGCTCACCACCTTCGGGAGGGTCCTACAATGAGCAGTTCTTC.

The V call is TRBV19, the J call TRBJ2-1, with D uncertain. Trimming shortened V by 2 bases and J by 0 bases, and 8 bases separated the two germline ends. This CDR3 spans 15 amino acids. Looked up from germline, CDR1 is LNHDA and CDR2 is SQIVND (reference sequence). The CDR3 here is CASSISGLSYNEQFF. In DNA, the CDR3 is TGTGCCAGTAGTATATCGGGTCTCTCCTACAATGAGCAGTTCTTC.

The chain links TRBV7-2 to TRBJ1-1; no reliable D call. V lost 3 bases and J 4 bases, leaving 9 bases between the germline ends. The CDR3 has 13 amino acids. Germline CDR1 is SGHTA and CDR2 is FQGNSA. The CDR3 DNA sequence: TGTGCCAGCAGCTTCGGGCGAAGCACTGAAGCTTTCTTT. As protein: CASSFGRSTEAFF.

The chain employs TRBV7-2 and TRBJ1-3, with a tentative D call TRBD1 (5 bases). The V and J ends lost 5 bases and 0 bases respectively, with 17 bases between them. The CDR3 covers 17 residues. Germline V gives CDR1 SGHTA, CDR2 FQGNSA. Here the CDR3 DNA reads TGTGCCAGCAGCCCTATAAGGCCGGGGGACTCTGGAAACACCATATATTTT. Protein product: CASSPIRPGDSGNTIYF.

The chain combines TRBV4-3 with TRBJ2-1; 7 bases match TRBD2. There are 15 residues in the CDR3. The V and J ends lost 1 base and 7 bases, in that order; junction bases with no gene match: 7. Germline CDR1 LGHNA, CDR2 YSLEER. For the CDR3, the DNA is TGCGCCAGCAGCCAAGGAGCGGGGCGAGGTAATGAGCAGTTCTTC. Residues: CASSQGAGRGNEQFF.

This sequence joins TRBV2 and TRBJ2-1, with TRBD2 identical over 8 bases. After removal of 10 bases from V and 8 bases from J, the junction contained 10 bases not matched to a gene. Germline CDR1 and CDR2: SNHLY and FYNNEI. The CDR3 has 13 amino acids. The CDR3: CATQREWGDEQFF. The CDR3 DNA sequence: TGTGCCACCCAGCGGGAGTGGGGCGATGAGCAGTTCTTC.